Below are 25 T cell receptor beta chains sequenced from a single sample in a study of cytomegalovirus exposure and HLA in healthy donors. Primers included in the PCR were 60 Vbeta and 13 Jbeta primers. Profiled with immunoSEQ multiplex PCR; TCRdb holds only in-frame clones, not every one. The data show 180,000 or so clones, with more than 60% seen just once and about 7.7% held by the top ten. Material for sequencing was PBMCs. The receptor source for this set is a woman aged 40 to 50 in good health and CMV-seropositive.

The chain links TRBV27 to TRBJ2-7; no clear D gene. Trimming took 4 bases from V and 2 from J, leaving 18 bases between them. Germline V lookup: CDR1 MNHEY, CDR2 SMNVEV (reference sequence). The CDR3 has 16 residues. The CDR3 region has the DNA TGTGCCAGCAGTTCCCGAAGGCCGACACAAACCTACGAGCAGTACTTC. This gives the protein CASSSRRPTQTYEQYF.

This sequence joins TRBV15 and TRBJ1-3; D might be TRBD1 (6 bases). Trimming removed 4 bases at V and 0 bases at J, with 16 bases between. This CDR3 has 17 amino acids. CDR1 is LNHNV, CDR2 YYDKDF, per germline (reference sequence). The CDR3 coding sequence is TGTGCCACCAGCATAAGAGGGGGAAGCAGCTCTGGAAACACCATATATTTT. Residues: CATSIRGGSSSGNTIYF.

This rearrangement joins TRBV6-5 to TRBJ2-7; D remains unclear. This CDR3 contains 14 residues. Trimming removed 3 bases at V and 0 bases at J, with 9 bases between. From germline, CDR1 is MNHEY and CDR2 SVGAGI. The CDR3 coding sequence is TGTGCCAGCAGTTATAAGCCAAGCTCCTACGAGCAGTACTTC. This codes for CASSYKPSSYEQYF.

This clone was seen only a few times. The chain joins TRBV5-6 to TRBJ2-7, with 7 positions matching TRBD1. The germline V gene encodes CDR1 SGHDT and CDR2 YYEEEE. The CDR3 has 16 amino acids. V gave up 6 bases and J gave up 5 bases; unmatched junction bases: 17. The CDR3 DNA sequence: TGTGCCAGCAACCTCCTCCTATACAGGGGATTCCACGAGCAGTACTTC. Protein: CASNLLLYRGFHEQYF.

This clone was counted a few times. DNA for the CDR3: TGCGCCAGCAGCGCATCGATAGCGGGAGGCTACGAGCAGTACTTC. As protein: CASSASIAGGYEQYF. The chain has TRBV5-1 and TRBJ2-7, with TRBD2 matching over 10 bases. This CDR3 is 15 amino acids long. V trimming: 4 bases; J trimming: 3 bases; junction bases outside the gene matches: 7. Germline CDR1 SGHRS, CDR2 YFSETQ.

The chain links TRBV6-6 to TRBJ2-7, with a tentative D call TRBD1 (5 bases). V gave up 5 bases and J gave up 6 bases, with 20 bases separating them. This CDR3 spans 15 amino acids. The germline V gene has CDR1 MNHNY and CDR2 SVGAGI (reference sequence). CDR3 nucleotide sequence: TGTGCCAGCAGTCCCCAGGGTATTCCAGGGCCCGAGCAGTACTTC. It specifies CASSPQGIPGPEQYF.

This clone was seen more than once but under ten times. The V and J genes are TRBV11-3 and TRBJ2-3; TRBD1 matches at 9 bases. From germline, CDR1 is SGHNT and CDR2 YENEEA. The CDR3 has 15 amino acids. The V and J ends lost 3 bases and 2 bases, in that order; junction bases with no gene match: 3. Here the CDR3 reads CASSFGTGITDTQYF. CDR3 nucleotides: TGTGCCAGCAGCTTCGGGACAGGGATCACAGATACGCAGTATTTT.

CDR3: CASSPVLQGAGELFF. The CDR3 region has the DNA TGTGCCAGCTCACCAGTTTTACAGGGAGCCGGGGAGCTGTTTTTT. The chain joins TRBV18 to TRBJ2-2; perhaps TRBD1 as D (6 bases). This CDR3 region has 15 residues. Trimming pared 2 bases from V and 6 bases from J, leaving 13 bases between. Germline V gene data show CDR1 as KGHSH and CDR2 as LQKENI.

The V gene is TRBV7-2, the J gene TRBJ2-1; 7 positions match TRBD1. V was clipped by 9 bases and J by 1 base; unmatched bases: 6. Germline V gene lookup returns CDR1 SGHTA and CDR2 FQGNSA. This CDR3 has 14 amino acids. The CDR3 nucleotides read TGTGCCAGTTTAGGGGGCAGGTCCTACAATGAGCAGTTCTTC. Protein: CASLGGRSYNEQFF.

In its sample, this clone was seen a few times. The genes are TRBV28 and TRBJ1-2, with D maybe TRBD1 (6 bases). CDR3 length: 14 residues. V was trimmed by 1 base and J by 8 bases, leaving 14 bases between them. CDR1 and CDR2 from the germline V gene are MDHEN and SYDVKM. This chain's CDR3 is CASSLFAGARGYTF. CDR3 DNA sequence: TGTGCCAGCAGTTTATTCGCAGGGGCGAGAGGCTACACCTTC.

V usage is TRBV5-4 and J usage is TRBJ2-3; maybe TRBD1 (5 bases). Trimming stripped 5 bases from V and 4 bases from J, with 14 bases between. CDR3 size: 14 residues. Germline CDR1 is SGHNT and CDR2 is YYREEE (reference sequence). CDR3 sequence reads: CASREFQGSDTQYF. In DNA, the CDR3 is TGTGCCAGCAGGGAGTTCCAGGGCTCAGATACGCAGTATTTT.

This chain links TRBV5-1 with TRBJ1-1; 7 bases agree with TRBD1. The CDR3 runs to 15 residues. V shed 4 bases, J shed 1 base, and the junction held 7 bases outside the gene matches. Looked up from germline, CDR1 is SGHRS and CDR2 is YFSETQ. This CDR3 reads CASSPLGQWNTEAFF. The CDR3 region has the DNA TGCGCCAGCAGCCCCCTGGGACAGTGGAACACTGAAGCTTTCTTT.

This rearrangement joins TRBV29-1 to TRBJ2-3, with 16 bases aligning to TRBD2. The CDR3 is 16 residues long. Germline loops: CDR1 SQVTM, CDR2 ANQGSEA. The trim removed 3 bases at V and 5 bases at J, leaving 5 bases unmatched. CDR3 in amino acids: CSVEGTSGRAIDTQYF. The DNA of the CDR3 is TGCAGCGTTGAGGGGACTAGCGGGAGGGCAATAGATACGCAGTATTTT.

This clone has just one count. V and J are TRBV6-5 and TRBJ2-5; D is perhaps TRBD2 (5 bases). Looked up from germline, CDR1 is MNHEY and CDR2 is SVGAGI. V lost 7 bases and J 3 bases, leaving 9 bases between the germline ends. This CDR3 contains 12 residues. The chain's CDR3 is CASNGVEETQYF. The CDR3 DNA reads TGTGCCAGCAACGGGGTGGAAGAGACCCAGTACTTC.

This chain joins TRBV5-6 and TRBJ1-5; TRBD1 agrees at 7 bases. CDR3 length: 16 amino acids. Trimming removed 0 bases from V and 7 bases from J; junction bases left unmatched: 10. Germline CDR1 SGHDT, CDR2 YYEEEE. The CDR3 reads CASSLGTGKVGQPQHF. The CDR3 region has the DNA TGTGCCAGCAGCTTGGGGACAGGAAAAGTAGGACAGCCCCAGCATTTT.

The rearrangement uses TRBV4-3 and TRBJ2-6, with 11 positions matching TRBD1. V trimming: 1 base; J trimming: 2 bases; junction bases outside the gene matches: 13. This CDR3 contains 21 residues. Germline lookup yields CDR1 LGHNA and CDR2 YSLEER. CDR3 coding DNA: TGCGCCAGCAGCCAAGGTTTGGTTTATTCGGACAGGGGGCCTGGGGCCAACGTCCTGACTTTC. This sequence encodes CASSQGLVYSDRGPGANVLTF.

The chain joins TRBV6-1 to TRBJ1-1; possible D gene TRBD1, 5 bases. The CDR3 covers 15 residues. V was clipped by 0 bases and J by 4 bases, with 12 bases between them. CDR1 and CDR2 (germline): MNHNS, SASEGT. This CDR3 reads CASSEALTQGTEAFF. The CDR3, as DNA: TGTGCCAGCAGTGAAGCGCTAACTCAGGGCACTGAAGCTTTCTTT.

The chain recombines TRBV2 with TRBJ1-1; D is possibly TRBD1 (6 bases). CDR3 length: 13 amino acids. Trimming took off 6 bases at V and 4 bases at J, with 12 bases between the two ends. Germline CDR1 is SNHLY and CDR2 is FYNNEI. The chain's CDR3 is CASRRQVFTEAFF. The CDR3 DNA follows: TGTGCCAGCAGGCGACAGGTCTTCACTGAAGCTTTCTTT.

This clone was detected only once. V usage is TRBV29-1 and J usage is TRBJ2-5; a possible D gene is TRBD1 (6 bases). The J call may be mistaken, given a closer DNA end match to TRBJ2-7. Germline V gene lookup returns CDR1 SQVTM and CDR2 ANQGSEA. The CDR3 runs to 13 residues. CDR3 loop: CSVTGLYSYEQYF. CDR3 in DNA: TGCAGCGTCACAGGGCTTTACTCCTACGAGCAGTACTTC.

The chain recombines TRBV5-1 with TRBJ1-2; 7 nucleotides align to TRBD1. Looked up from germline, CDR1 is SGHRS and CDR2 is YFSETQ. V trimming: 1 base; J trimming: 4 bases; junction bases outside the gene matches: 7. The CDR3 extends over 15 amino acids. This chain's CDR3 is CASSLFEGATYGYTF. In nucleotides, the CDR3 is TGCGCCAGCAGCTTGTTTGAGGGGGCGACCTATGGCTACACCTTC.

The chain combines TRBV7-2 with TRBJ2-7; 14 bases are a match to TRBD2. CDR3 length equals 16 residues. The J segment lost 6 bases and the V segment lost 4 bases, leaving 8 bases of the junction unmatched. Germline V gene sequence: CDR1 SGHTA, CDR2 FQGNSA. This CDR3 is CASSSGLAGVPSEQYF. The CDR3 DNA follows: TGTGCCAGCAGCTCGGGACTAGCGGGAGTCCCTAGCGAGCAGTACTTC.

J is TRBJ2-6 and V is TRBV14; 8 bases are a match to TRBD2. Germline trimming cut 4 bases from V and 4 bases from J; bases unmatched to any gene: 12. CDR3 length: 18 amino acids. CDR1 and CDR2 from the germline V gene are SGHDN and FVKESK. Here the CDR3 DNA reads TGTGCCAGCAGCCTCGGGGGGGCGGGAGTGGCAGGGGCCAACGTCCTGACTTTC. Protein: CASSLGGAGVAGANVLTF.

This chain connects TRBV28 to TRBJ2-1, with 14 bases that match TRBD2. The CDR3 runs 16 residues. V shed 6 bases and J 10 bases; nucleotides not matched to a gene: 11. Per germline, CDR1 MDHEN and CDR2 SYDVKM. The CDR3 sequence: CASSNNGLAGGPEQFF. Here the CDR3 DNA reads TGTGCCAGCAGCAACAATGGACTAGCGGGAGGACCCGAGCAGTTCTTC.

Of note for this clone: Other DNA sequences in this specimen translate into the identical CDR3. The V and J genes are TRBV11-2 and TRBJ2-1; 8 nucleotides agree with TRBD2. The CDR3 extends over 15 amino acids. Germline V lookup: CDR1 SGHAT, CDR2 FQNNGV. J lost 3 bases, V lost 0 bases, and 1 base had no gene match. The CDR3 DNA is TGTGCCAGCAGCTTAGAACTAGCGGACTACAATGAGCAGTTCTTC. Translating it yields CASSLELADYNEQFF.

This clone was counted a few times. The chain joins TRBV18 to TRBJ2-3; tentative D call: TRBD1 (5 bases). Looked up from germline, CDR1 is KGHSH and CDR2 is LQKENI. The CDR3 is made up of 15 amino acids. Between the trimmed V and J ends, which lost 1 base and 3 bases, there was a span of 11 bases. The CDR3 loop reads CASSPQGKETDTQYF. As DNA, the CDR3 is TGTGCCAGCTCACCACAGGGGAAGGAGACAGATACGCAGTATTTT. Full variable domain (rest looked up from reference TRBV18 and TRBJ2-3): NAGVMQNPRHLVRRRGQEARLRCSPMKGHSHVYWYRQLPEEGLKFMVYLQKENIIDESGMPKERFSAEFPKEGPSILRIQQVVRGDSAAYFCASSPQGKETDTQYFGPGTRLTVL.